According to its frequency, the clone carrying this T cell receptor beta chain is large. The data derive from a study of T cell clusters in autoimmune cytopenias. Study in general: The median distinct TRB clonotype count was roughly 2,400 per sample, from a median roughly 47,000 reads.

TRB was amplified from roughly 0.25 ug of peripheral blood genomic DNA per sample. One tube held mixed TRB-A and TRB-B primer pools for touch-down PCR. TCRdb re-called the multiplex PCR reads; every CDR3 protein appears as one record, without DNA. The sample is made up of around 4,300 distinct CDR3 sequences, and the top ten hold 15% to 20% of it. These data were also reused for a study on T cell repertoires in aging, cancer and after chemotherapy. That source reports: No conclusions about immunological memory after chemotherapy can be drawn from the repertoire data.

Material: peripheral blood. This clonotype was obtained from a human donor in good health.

The chain's CDR3 is CASSLREAETQYF. The chain is built from TRBV6-6 and TRBJ2-5; TCRdb proposes TRBD2, but this gene call is untestable without DNA. This CDR3 is built from 13 residues. Looked up from germline, CDR1 is MNHNY and CDR2 is SVGAGI (reference sequence).